This entry features one T cell receptor beta chain sequence. Its antigen is unidentified. The data belong to a study of shared clonotypes between healthy human individuals. The V gene's germline CDR1 is SGHRS and CDR2 YFSETQ. The CDR3 covers 14 residues. V gave up 7 bases and J gave up 4 bases; unmatched junction bases: 9. Subsets obtained from CD4+ cells comprised CD45RA+ naive and CD45RA-negative memory cells. Study-level points and caveats: Shared clonotypes: approximately 5% naive CD4, approximately 3.4% naive CD8, about 2.5% memory CD4, under 0.5% memory CD8. Some clonotypes were shared by all four sorted-subset donors, while others were not shared. The non-shared ones had lower generation probabilities than the shared ones.

Libraries were prepared by immunoSEQ multiplex PCR; TCRdb keeps only in-frame clonotypes and omits some of them. The sample records about a million clones, approximately 80% being singletons. Source material: memory CD4+ T cells sorted from blood. As for subset: CD45RA-negative fraction. This clonotype originated in a man younger than 35 in good health. The V and J genes are TRBV5-1 and TRBJ2-3; 7 bases agree with TRBD2. The CDR3 DNA follows: TGCGCCAGCCGTCCAACTAGCGTAGCAGATACGCAGTATTTT. This encodes CASRPTSVADTQYF.